These 16 T cell receptor beta chains were all obtained from the same sample, sequenced in a study of OX40 agonist ivuxolimab in advanced cancers. Sequenced by immunoSEQ multiplex PCR; TCRdb stores in-frame clones only, minus some. The sample lists tens of thousands of clones, 89% occurring once. The starting material was CD4+ or CD8+ T cells sorted from blood, obtained in a trial of the OX40 agonist ivuxolimab. The source of these receptors is an adult with an advanced solid tumor such as melanoma, head and neck, liver or kidney cancer.

This rearrangement joins TRBV7-2 to TRBJ1-5; 10 bases align to TRBD1. Germline lookup yields CDR1 SGHTA and CDR2 FQGNSA. V lost 4 bases and J lost 7; bases outside the gene matches: 4. The CDR3 sequence is 14 residues long. The CDR3 nucleotides read TGTGCCAGCAGCTCTAGGGACAGGGGCCAGCCCCAGCATTTT. This gives the protein CASSSRDRGQPQHF. Full variable domain (rest looked up from reference TRBV7-2 and TRBJ1-5): GAGVSQSPSNKVTEKGKDVELRCDPISGHTALYWYRQSLGQGLEFLIYFQGNSAPDKSGLPSDRFSAERTGGSVSTLTIQRTQQEDSAVYLCASSSRDRGQPQHFGDGTRLSIL.

The chain is built from TRBV30 and TRBJ1-2; maybe TRBD1 (6 bases). Trimming cost V 1 base and J 8 bases, with 8 bases left between them. The CDR3 runs to 11 residues. CDR1 is GTSNPN and CDR2 is SVGIG in the germline V gene (reference sequence). DNA of the CDR3: TGTGCCTGGAGTGGGGGGCGCGGCTACACCTTC. Translated, it gives CAWSGGRGYTF.

The chain uses TRBV6-4 and TRBJ2-2; no reliable D call. Trimming removed 3 bases at V and 4 bases at J, with 6 bases between. The CDR3 consists of 13 residues. Germline V lookup: CDR1 MRHNA, CDR2 SNTAGT. The CDR3: CASSEESTGELFF. CDR3 bases: TGTGCCAGCAGTGAGGAGAGCACCGGGGAGCTGTTTTTT.

V is TRBV27 and J is TRBJ2-7, with a tentative D call TRBD1 (5 bases). CDR3 size: 14 residues. Trimming removed 3 bases at V and 6 bases at J, with 15 bases between. Germline values: CDR1 MNHEY, CDR2 SMNVEV (reference sequence). The CDR3 here is CASSLDIYATEQYF. In DNA, the CDR3 is TGTGCCAGCAGTTTGGACATCTACGCTACCGAGCAGTACTTC.

The V call is TRBV9, the J call TRBJ1-2; D is uncertain. Germline loops: CDR1 SGDLS, CDR2 YYNGEE. V gave up 4 bases and J gave up 0 bases, with 16 bases separating them. The CDR3 is 16 residues long. The CDR3 coding sequence is TGTGCCAGCAGCCCAGAGCGTGGGGAAGCTAACTATGGCTACACCTTC. As protein: CASSPERGEANYGYTF.

The rearrangement uses TRBV27 and TRBJ1-1, with 9 bases fitting TRBD1. The V segment lost 5 bases and the J segment 4 bases; nucleotides outside the gene matches: 8. Germline V CDR1 and CDR2: MNHEY, SMNVEV (reference sequence). This CDR3 has 15 amino acids. CDR3 sequence: CASSPRTGAGTEAFF. DNA of the CDR3: TGTGCCAGCAGTCCCCGGACAGGGGCGGGCACTGAAGCTTTCTTT.

This clone came up once. This chain uses TRBV9 with TRBJ1-2; D is uncertain. From germline, CDR1 is SGDLS and CDR2 YYNGEE. The CDR3 is 13 amino acids. Trimming left V 0 bases short and J 4 bases short, with 7 bases between. CDR3 coding DNA: TGTGCCAGCAGCGTAGAGCTCGGCTATGGCTACACCTTC. It codes for CASSVELGYGYTF. The variable domain in full, completed from reference TRBV9 and TRBJ1-2, reads DSGVTQTPKHLITATGQRVTLRCSPRSGDLSVYWYQQSLDQGLQFLIQYYNGEERAKGNILERFSAQQFPDLHSELNLSSLELGDSALYFCASSVELGYGYTFGSGTRLTVV.

This clone was detected once. V and J are TRBV11-3 and TRBJ2-1; D is uncertain. Germline V lookup: CDR1 SGHNT, CDR2 YENEEA. Trimming took 0 bases from V and 7 from J, leaving 4 bases between them. The CDR3 loop spans 12 amino acids. In DNA, the CDR3 is TGTGCCAGCAGCTTAGACTGGAATGAGCAGTTCTTC. The encoded protein is CASSLDWNEQFF.

CDR3: CASTLGQAYEQYF. The DNA of the CDR3 is TGTGCCAGCACCCTGGGACAGGCCTACGAGCAGTACTTC. The V and J genes are TRBV27 and TRBJ2-7; 8 positions agree with TRBD1. Germline CDR1 and CDR2: MNHEY and SMNVEV (reference sequence). Trimming took 7 bases from V and 2 from J; bases not matched to a gene: 4. The CDR3 is 13 amino acids.

This clone was picked up one time. The chain uses TRBV12-5 and TRBJ2-7; tentative D call: TRBD2 (6 bases). The germline CDR1 and CDR2 sequences are LGHNT and FRNRAP. The CDR3 is made up of 16 amino acids. V was trimmed by 6 bases and J by 3 bases, leaving 21 bases between them. The CDR3 reads CASGLSGAGNYYEQYF. In DNA form, the CDR3 reads TGTGCTAGTGGCTTATCCGGGGCGGGGAATTACTACGAGCAGTACTTC.

The rearrangement links TRBV11-2 to TRBJ2-1; TRBD1 matches 8 bases. Looked up from germline, CDR1 is SGHAT and CDR2 is FQNNGV. CDR3 size: 16 residues. J lost 0 bases, V lost 2 bases, and 3 bases had no gene match. CDR3 sequence reads: CASSLLGTGSYNEQFF. CDR3 sequence (DNA): TGTGCCAGCAGCTTACTAGGGACAGGCTCCTACAATGAGCAGTTCTTC.

This sequence joins TRBV19 and TRBJ2-3; TRBD2 matches at 13 bases. Germline V gene data show CDR1 as LNHDA and CDR2 as SQIVND (reference sequence). With 7 bases clipped from V and 2 bases from J, the junction kept 9 bases outside the gene matches. The CDR3 consists of 17 residues. CDR3 region: CASTSTSGRLFTDTQYF. CDR3 nucleotide sequence: TGTGCCAGTACTTCGACTAGCGGGAGGCTCTTCACAGATACGCAGTATTTT.

This clone was detected a few times. The rearrangement joins TRBV5-1 to TRBJ1-2; unclear D gene. Germline CDR1 is SGHRS and CDR2 is YFSETQ. The germline V and J ends were trimmed by 0 bases and 3 bases, with 12 bases remaining between them. This CDR3 spans 15 amino acids. The DNA of the CDR3 is TGCGCCAGCAGCTTGGCCACTGGGTCCTACTATGGCTACACCTTC. Encoded protein: CASSLATGSYYGYTF.

The count of this clone is one. The chain is built from TRBV7-2 and TRBJ2-7, with unresolved D. The V end lost 1 base, the J end lost 0 bases, and 4 bases lay between the germline ends. The CDR3 has 13 residues. Germline loops: CDR1 SGHTA, CDR2 FQGNSA. CDR3: CASSLGRSYEQYF. The CDR3 DNA sequence: TGTGCCAGCAGCTTAGGACGCTCCTACGAGCAGTACTTC.

The chain has TRBV10-3 and TRBJ2-3, with TRBD2 as a possible D gene (6 bases). Trimming left V 9 bases short and J 5 bases short, with 18 bases between. The CDR3 spans 14 residues. Germline loops: CDR1 ENHRY, CDR2 SYGVKD. The DNA of the CDR3 is TGTGCCATGGACGGGGGACGGAGGGAAGATACGCAGTATTTT. It yields the protein CAMDGGRREDTQYF.

This clone was observed a handful of times. The J gene is TRBJ1-2, the V gene TRBV2; 11 bases agree with TRBD1. This CDR3 region has 13 residues. J was trimmed by 7 bases and V by 6 bases; bases with no gene match: 4. Germline CDR1 SNHLY, CDR2 FYNNEI. The CDR3, as DNA: TGTGCCAGCAGCCCTGGACAGGGGGCTGGCTACACCTTC. Its translation is CASSPGQGAGYTF.